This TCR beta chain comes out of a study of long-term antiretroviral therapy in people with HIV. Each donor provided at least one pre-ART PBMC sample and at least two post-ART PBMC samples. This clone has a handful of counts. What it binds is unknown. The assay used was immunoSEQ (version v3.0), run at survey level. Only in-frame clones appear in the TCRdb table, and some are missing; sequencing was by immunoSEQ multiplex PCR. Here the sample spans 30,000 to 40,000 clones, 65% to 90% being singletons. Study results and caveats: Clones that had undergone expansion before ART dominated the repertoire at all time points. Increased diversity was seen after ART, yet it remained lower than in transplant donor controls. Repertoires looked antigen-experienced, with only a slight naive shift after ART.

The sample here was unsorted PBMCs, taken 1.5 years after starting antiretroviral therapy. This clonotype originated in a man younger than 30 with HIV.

This CDR3 reads CASSNSGQGRNTIYF. CDR3 DNA sequence: TGTGCCAGCAGCAATTCGGGACAGGGCCGAAACACCATATATTTT. This chain connects TRBV9 to TRBJ1-3; 9 nucleotides line up with TRBD1. The CDR3 covers 15 residues. Germline loops: CDR1 SGDLS, CDR2 YYNGEE. V dropped 4 bases and J dropped 5; count of bases not matched to a gene: 7.